This T cell receptor beta chain was captured in a study of technical replicates of blood from a handful of donors. Only in-frame clones appear in the TCRdb table, and some are missing; sequencing was by immunoSEQ multiplex PCR. The data contain 60,000 to 80,000 clones, roughly nine tenths of them seen just once; the ten biggest clones take up approximately 0.38%. The CDR3 is 13 amino acids. Germline values: CDR1 LNHDA, CDR2 SQIVND (reference sequence). Trimming removed 5 bases from V and 5 bases from J, with 9 bases in between. V and J are TRBV19 and TRBJ2-2; D is possibly TRBD1 (6 bases). This receptor was taken from a human donor in good health. Source material: T cells isolated from PBMCs. The CDR3: CASSPQGTGELFF. The CDR3 bases are TGTGCCAGTAGTCCACAGGGAACCGGGGAGCTGTTTTTT. Together with reference TRBV19 and TRBJ2-2, the CDR3 gives the full variable domain: DGGITQSPKYLFRKEGQNVTLSCEQNLNHDAMYWYRQDPGQGLRLIYYSQIVNDFQKGDIAEGYSVSREKKESFPLTVTSAQKNPTAFYLCASSPQGTGELFFGEGSRLTVL.